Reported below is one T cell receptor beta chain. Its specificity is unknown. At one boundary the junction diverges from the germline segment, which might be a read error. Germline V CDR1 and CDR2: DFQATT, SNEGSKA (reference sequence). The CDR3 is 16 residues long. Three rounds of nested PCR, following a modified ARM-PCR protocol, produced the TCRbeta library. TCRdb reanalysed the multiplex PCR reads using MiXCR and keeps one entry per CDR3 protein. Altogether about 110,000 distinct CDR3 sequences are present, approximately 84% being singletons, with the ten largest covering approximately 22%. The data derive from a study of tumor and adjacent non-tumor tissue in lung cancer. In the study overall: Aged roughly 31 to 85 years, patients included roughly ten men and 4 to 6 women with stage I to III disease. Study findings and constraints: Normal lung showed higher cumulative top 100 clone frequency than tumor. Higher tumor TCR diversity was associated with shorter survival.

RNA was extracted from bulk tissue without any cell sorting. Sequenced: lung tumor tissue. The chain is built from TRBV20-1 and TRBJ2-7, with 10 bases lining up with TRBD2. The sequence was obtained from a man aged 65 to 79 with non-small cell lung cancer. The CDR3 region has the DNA TGCAGTGCTAGAGATGACAGCGGGGGGGTCTCCTACGATCAGTACTTC. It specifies CSARDDSGGVSYDQYF.